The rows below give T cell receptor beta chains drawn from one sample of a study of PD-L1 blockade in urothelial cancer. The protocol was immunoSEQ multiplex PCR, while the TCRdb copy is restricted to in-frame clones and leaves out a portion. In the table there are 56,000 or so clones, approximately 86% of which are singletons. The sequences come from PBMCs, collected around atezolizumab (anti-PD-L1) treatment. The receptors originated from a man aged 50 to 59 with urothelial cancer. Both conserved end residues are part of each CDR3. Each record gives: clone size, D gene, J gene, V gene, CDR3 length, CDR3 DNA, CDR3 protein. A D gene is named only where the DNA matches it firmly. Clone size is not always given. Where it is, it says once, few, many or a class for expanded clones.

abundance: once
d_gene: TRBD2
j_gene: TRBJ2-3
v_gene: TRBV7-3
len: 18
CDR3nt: TGTGCCAGCAGCTTAAGCGGACTAGCGGGTTATAGCACAGATACGCAGTATTTT
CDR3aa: CASSLSGLAGYSTDTQYF

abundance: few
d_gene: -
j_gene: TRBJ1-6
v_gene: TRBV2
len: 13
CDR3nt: TGTGCCAGCAAGGCAGCCTACCGTGAGGCCCTCCACTTT
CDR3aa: CASKAAYREALHF

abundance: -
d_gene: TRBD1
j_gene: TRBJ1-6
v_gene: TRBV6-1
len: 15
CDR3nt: TGTGCCAGCAGTGATTGGACAGGGCTGAATTCACCCCTCCACTTT
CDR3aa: CASSDWTGLNSPLHF

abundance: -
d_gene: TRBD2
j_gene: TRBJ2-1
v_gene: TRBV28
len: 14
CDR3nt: TGTGCCAGCAGTAAGACTAGCGGGAGCAATGAGCAGTTCTTC
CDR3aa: CASSKTSGSNEQFF

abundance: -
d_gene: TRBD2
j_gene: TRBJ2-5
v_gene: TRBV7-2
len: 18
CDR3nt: TGTGCCAGCAGCTTAGGGGTTACTGGACTAGCGGTGGGGGAGACCCAGTACTTC
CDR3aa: CASSLGVTGLAVGETQYF

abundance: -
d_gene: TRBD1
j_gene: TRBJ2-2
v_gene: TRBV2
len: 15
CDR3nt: TGTGCCAGCAGCGAGGACAGGGGGCGCACCGGGGAGCTGTTTTTT
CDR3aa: CASSEDRGRTGELFF

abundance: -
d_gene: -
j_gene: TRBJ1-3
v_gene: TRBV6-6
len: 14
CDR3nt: TGTGCCACCATCCGCGGCCTGACGGGAAACACCATATATTTT
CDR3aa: CATIRGLTGNTIYF

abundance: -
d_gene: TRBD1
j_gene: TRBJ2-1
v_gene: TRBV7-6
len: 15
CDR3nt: TGTGCCAGCAGCCTCAGACAGGGGTTCTACAATGAGCAGTTCTTC
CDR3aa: CASSLRQGFYNEQFF

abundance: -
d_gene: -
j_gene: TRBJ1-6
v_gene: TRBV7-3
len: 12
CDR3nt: TGTGCCAGCAGCTCTCAGGGGACACCCCTCCACTTT
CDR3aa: CASSSQGTPLHF

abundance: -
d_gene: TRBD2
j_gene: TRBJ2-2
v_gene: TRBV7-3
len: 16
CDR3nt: TGTGCCAGCAGCTTAGGGGGACTAGCGAACACCGGGGAGCTGTTTTTT
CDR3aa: CASSLGGLANTGELFF

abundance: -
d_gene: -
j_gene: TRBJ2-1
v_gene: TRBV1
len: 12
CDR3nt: TGCACCAGCAGCCAGGGAGGGAATGAGCAGTTCTTC
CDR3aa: CTSSQGGNEQFF

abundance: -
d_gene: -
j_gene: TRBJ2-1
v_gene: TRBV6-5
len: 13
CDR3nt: TGTGCCAGCAGCACGACGGGGGGCTGGGAGCAGTTCTTC
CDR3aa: CASSTTGGWEQFF

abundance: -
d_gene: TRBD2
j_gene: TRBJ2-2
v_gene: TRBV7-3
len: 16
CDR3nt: TGTGCCAGCAGCCTTCGGGGAGGGACTAGCACCGGGGAGCTGTTTTTT
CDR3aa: CASSLRGGTSTGELFF

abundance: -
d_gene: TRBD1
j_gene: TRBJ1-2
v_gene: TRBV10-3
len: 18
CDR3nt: TGTGCCATCAGTGAGTCGTGGGACAGCCGGTTGGGTTCTGATGGCTACACCTTC
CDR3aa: CAISESWDSRLGSDGYTF

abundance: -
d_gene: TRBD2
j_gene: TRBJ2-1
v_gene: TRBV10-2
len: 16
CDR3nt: TGCGCCAGCAGTGACCGACTAGCGGGCCCCTACAATGAGCAGTTCTTC
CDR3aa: CASSDRLAGPYNEQFF

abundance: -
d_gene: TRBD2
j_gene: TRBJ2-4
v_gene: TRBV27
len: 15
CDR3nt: TGTGCCAGCAGTCAGCGAGGGACTAGCGAAAACATTCAGTACTTC
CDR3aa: CASSQRGTSENIQYF

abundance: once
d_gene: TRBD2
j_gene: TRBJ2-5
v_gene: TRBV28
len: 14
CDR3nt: TGTGCCAGCAGTCCGGGAGGGGCCCGAGAGACCCAGTACTTC
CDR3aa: CASSPGGARETQYF

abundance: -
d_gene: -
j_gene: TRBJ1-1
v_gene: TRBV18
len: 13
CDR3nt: TGTGCCAGCTCACGAACAGCGAACACTGAAGCTTTCTTT
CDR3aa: CASSRTANTEAFF

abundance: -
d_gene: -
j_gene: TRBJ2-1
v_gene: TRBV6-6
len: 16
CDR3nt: TGTGCCAGCAGGCGGTGGCGGAGGGGGGGTTACAATGAGCAGTTCTTC
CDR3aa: CASRRWRRGGYNEQFF

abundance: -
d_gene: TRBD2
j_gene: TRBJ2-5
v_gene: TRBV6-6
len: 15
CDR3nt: TGTGCCAGCAGTTCGCGACTAGCGGTCCAAGAGACCCAGTACTTC
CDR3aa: CASSSRLAVQETQYF

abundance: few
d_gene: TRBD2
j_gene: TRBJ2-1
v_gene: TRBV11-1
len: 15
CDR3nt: TGTGCCAGCAGCTTGAGACTAGCGGAGTACAATGAGCAGTTCTTC
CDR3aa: CASSLRLAEYNEQFF

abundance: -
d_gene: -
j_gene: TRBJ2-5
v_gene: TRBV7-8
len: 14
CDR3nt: TGTGCCAGCAGCTTCCGGGGTGTAGGAGAGACCCAGTACTTC
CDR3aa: CASSFRGVGETQYF

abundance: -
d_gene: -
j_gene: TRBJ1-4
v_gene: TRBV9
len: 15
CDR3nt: TGTGCCAGCAGCCCCGATAGGCGGGCTAATGAAAAACTGTTTTTT
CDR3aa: CASSPDRRANEKLFF